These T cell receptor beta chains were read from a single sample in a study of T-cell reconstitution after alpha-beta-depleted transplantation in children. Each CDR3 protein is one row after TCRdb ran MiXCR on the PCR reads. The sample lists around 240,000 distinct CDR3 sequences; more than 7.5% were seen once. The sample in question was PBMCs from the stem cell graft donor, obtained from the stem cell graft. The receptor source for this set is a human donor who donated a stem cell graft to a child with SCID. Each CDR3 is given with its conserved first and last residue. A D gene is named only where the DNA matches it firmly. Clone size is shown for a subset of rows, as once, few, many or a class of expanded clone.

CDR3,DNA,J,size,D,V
CASSGNRNSNQPQHF,TGTGCCAGCAGCGGGAATAGGAATAGCAATCAGCCCCAGCATTTT,TRBJ1-5,.,.,TRBV25-1
CASSPRVRNTEAFF,TGCGCCAGCAGCCCAAGGGTACGAAACACTGAAGCTTTCTTT,TRBJ1-1,many,.,TRBV4-3
CSAFGGGGTEAFF,TGCAGTGCTTTTGGAGGGGGGGGCACTGAAGCTTTCTTT,TRBJ1-1,many,.,TRBV20-1
CASSVRGKILEQYF,TGTGCCAGCAGCGTCCGGGGAAAGATTCTCGAGCAGTACTTC,TRBJ2-7,many,.,TRBV7-4
CASSSRDREGPDTQYF,TGTGCCAGCAGTTCCCGGGACAGGGAGGGTCCAGATACGCAGTATTTT,TRBJ2-3,.,TRBD1,TRBV27
CASSLGGQSSSGANVLTF,TGCGCCAGCAGCTTGGGGGGACAATCTAGCTCTGGGGCCAACGTCCTGACTTTC,TRBJ2-6,many,.,TRBV5-1
CASSDSNQPQHF,TGTGCCAGCAGCGACAGCAATCAGCCCCAGCATTTT,TRBJ1-5,many,.,TRBV7-2
CASTPGGAHSYNEQFF,TGTGCCAGTACGCCCGGGGGGGCGCATTCCTACAATGAGCAGTTCTTC,TRBJ2-1,few,TRBD2,TRBV19
CASSFSGLRLTMGKGYTF,TGTGCCAGTAGTTTTTCGGGCCTCCGACTAACTATGGGAAAAGGCTACACCTTC,TRBJ1-2,many,.,TRBV19
CASSLGGGSQPSYNEQFF,TGTGCCAGCAGCTTAGGCGGGGGCAGTCAGCCCTCCTACAATGAGCAGTTCTTC,TRBJ2-1,many,.,TRBV11-2
CASSFRVNEKLFF,TGCGCCAGCAGCTTTAGGGTTAATGAAAAACTGTTTTTT,TRBJ1-4,many,.,TRBV5-1
CASSVEGAGGGNEQFF,TGTGCCAGCAGCGTAGAGGGAGCGGGGGGAGGTAATGAGCAGTTCTTC,TRBJ2-1,many,TRBD2,TRBV9
CASSPRAGNQETQYF,TGTGCCAGCAGTCCCCGCGCGGGGAACCAAGAGACCCAGTACTTC,TRBJ2-5,many,.,TRBV12-3/TRBV12-4
CASSPLGHTGYTIYF,TGTGCCAGCTCACCACTGGGACATACGGGATACACCATATATTTT,TRBJ1-3,.,.,TRBV18
CASSHSAEAFF,TGTGCCAGCAGCCATTCCGCTGAAGCTTTCTTT,TRBJ1-1,few,.,TRBV3-1
CASSMTLDEQYF,TGCGCCAGCAGCATGACACTGGACGAGCAGTACTTC,TRBJ2-7,many,.,TRBV5-1
CSAWRLSTDTQYF,TGCAGCGCTTGGCGCCTTAGCACAGATACGCAGTATTTT,TRBJ2-3,few,.,TRBV29-1
CASSSGDGYTF,TGTGCCAGCAGTTCCGGGGATGGCTACACCTTC,TRBJ1-2,many,.,TRBV6-5
CASSPNAYEQYF,TGTGCCAGCAGCCCCAATGCATACGAGCAGTACTTC,TRBJ2-7,many,.,TRBV9
CASSWGQILNSPLHF,TGTGCCAGCAGCTGGGGACAGATCCTTAATTCACCCCTCCACTTT,TRBJ1-6,many,TRBD1,TRBV7-9
CSASGSTRGGYTQYF,TGCAGTGCTAGTGGGTCTACACGGGGAGGTTATACGCAGTATTTT,TRBJ2-3,many,.,TRBV20-1
CASSSRGGEETQYF,TGTGCCAGCAGTTCTAGAGGGGGCGAGGAGACCCAGTACTTC,TRBJ2-5,many,TRBD1,TRBV6-5
CASSYADRGAYNSPLHF,TGTGCCAGCAGTTACGCGGACAGGGGGGCCTATAATTCACCCCTCCACTTT,TRBJ1-6,many,TRBD1,TRBV6-5
CASSFWGKETQYF,TGTGCCAGCAGCTTCTGGGGGAAAGAGACCCAGTACTTC,TRBJ2-5,many,.,TRBV11-1
CASLRTGEETQYF,TGTGCCAGCCTTCGGACAGGGGAAGAGACCCAGTACTTC,TRBJ2-5,many,TRBD1,TRBV28
CSASRGGVYNEQFF,TGCAGTGCTAGCCGAGGGGGGGTATACAATGAGCAGTTCTTC,TRBJ2-1,many,.,TRBV20-1
CASSLTAMGTGELFF,TGTGCCAGCAGCTTGACAGCAATGGGCACCGGGGAGCTGTTTTTT,TRBJ2-2,many,.,TRBV7-6
CASSQGDSYSNQPQHF,TGCGCCAGCAGCCAAGGTGACAGTTATAGCAATCAGCCCCAGCATTTT,TRBJ1-5,many,.,TRBV4-1
CASGLAGTGLLGDTQYF,TGTGCTAGTGGTTTGGCCGGGACAGGCCTTCTCGGAGATACGCAGTATTTT,TRBJ2-3,many,TRBD1,TRBV12-5
CASSELGGSGGELFF,TGTGCCAGCAGTGAACTAGGGGGATCGGGCGGGGAGCTGTTTTTT,TRBJ2-2,many,.,TRBV2
CASSPPTGKYEQYF,TGTGCCAGCTCACCACCCACAGGGAAATACGAGCAGTACTTC,TRBJ2-7,few,.,TRBV18
CASSLRTGPTDTEAFF,TGTGCCAGCAGTTTACGGACAGGGCCGACGGACACTGAAGCTTTCTTT,TRBJ1-1,many,TRBD1,TRBV12-3/TRBV12-4
CASSLERGVYNEQFF,TGTGCCAGCAGCTTAGAACGGGGGGTTTACAATGAGCAGTTCTTC,TRBJ2-1,many,TRBD2,TRBV7-2
CASSPETADTQYF,TGTGCCAGCAGCCCCGAGACAGCCGATACGCAGTATTTT,TRBJ2-3,.,.,TRBV7-8
CSVEPQGAYEQYF,TGCAGCGTTGAACCCCAGGGGGCCTACGAGCAGTACTTC,TRBJ2-7,many,TRBD1,TRBV29-1
CASSQGPDRNQPQHF,TGCGCCAGCAGCCAAGGACCGGACCGAAATCAGCCCCAGCATTTT,TRBJ1-5,many,.,TRBV4-1
CASTLAGDYEQYF,TGTGCCAGCACGCTAGCGGGGGACTACGAGCAGTACTTC,TRBJ2-7,many,TRBD2,TRBV6-2/TRBV6-3
CSAPWRGTTDTQYF,TGCAGTGCTCCCTGGCGGGGAACCACAGATACGCAGTATTTT,TRBJ2-3,many,.,TRBV20-1
CSVEGASDAYNEQFF,TGCAGCGTTGAGGGGGCAAGTGACGCCTACAATGAGCAGTTCTTC,TRBJ2-1,many,.,TRBV29-1
CASSGRTVRGNTEAFF,TGCGCCAGCAGTGGGAGGACAGTCCGTGGGAACACTGAAGCTTTCTTT,TRBJ1-1,many,.,TRBV5-1
CSAGFGRSDQPQHF,TGCAGTGCTGGATTTGGCAGGAGCGATCAGCCCCAGCATTTT,TRBJ1-5,many,.,TRBV20-1